This T cell receptor (beta chain) was recorded in a study of response to subunit inactivated influenza vaccine. TCRdb recomputed calls from the RT-PCR reads with MiXCR, one row per CDR3 protein. The table lists some 850,000 distinct CDR3 sequences, roughly 20% of them singletons, with 9.5% to 13% in the top ten. Notes on the study in general: The authors put forward the suggestion that each seasonal influenza vaccination may bring in only a limited number of new T cells.

This clonotype was counted between two and nine times. What it binds is unknown. The clonotype was recovered from a man aged 50 to 60 who received an inactivated influenza vaccine. Sequenced here: PBMCs from blood, sampled 5 days after vaccination.

The CDR3 protein is CASSTQGLETQYF. The DNA for the CDR3 is TGTGCCAGCAGTACCCAGGGCCTTGAGACCCAGTACTTC. The chain uses TRBV6-1 and TRBJ2-5; the D gene is possibly TRBD1 (5 bases). Trimming took 5 bases from V and 5 from J, leaving 12 bases between them. The CDR3 contains 13 residues. Germline assignment: CDR1 MNHNS and CDR2 SASEGT.